Given below is one T cell receptor (beta chain) in context. What it binds is unknown. The sample is drawn from a study of Ad26.COV2.S vaccination and SARS-CoV-2 variants. Study at large: Donor participated within the Ad26.COV2.S arm of the COV1001 trial. Study-wide results and caveats: Substantial breadth was reported for post-vaccination spike-specific CD8+ and CD4+ T cells. Vaccinees and placebo recipients showed similar non-spike TCR breadth.

Stated treatment: over 15 received Ad26.COV2.S at low or high dose, single or two shots; several received placebo; per-sample allocation not given. Day 63 following the first vaccine or placebo injection was when the samples were taken. This Boston cohort included adults aged 18-55 years. The repertoire was sequenced with immunoSEQ multiplex PCR; TCRdb's copy has only in-frame clones and lacks some. The sample includes 380,000 or so clones, 85% to 90% of them seen just once. Sample: peripheral blood, taken in a trial of Ad26.COV2.S vaccine versus placebo. The origin of this receptor is a person aged 18-65 years who received the Ad26.COV2.S COVID-19 vaccine or a placebo.

The CDR3 protein is CASSMGGTLMNTEAFF. The CDR3 nucleotides read TGTGCCAGTAGTATGGGGGGGACGCTCATGAACACTGAAGCTTTCTTT. The rearrangement links TRBV19 to TRBJ1-1; tentative D call: TRBD1 (5 bases). The V and J ends lost 3 bases and 0 bases respectively, with 14 bases between them. There are 16 residues in the CDR3. Germline V gene lookup returns CDR1 LNHDA and CDR2 SQIVND (reference sequence).